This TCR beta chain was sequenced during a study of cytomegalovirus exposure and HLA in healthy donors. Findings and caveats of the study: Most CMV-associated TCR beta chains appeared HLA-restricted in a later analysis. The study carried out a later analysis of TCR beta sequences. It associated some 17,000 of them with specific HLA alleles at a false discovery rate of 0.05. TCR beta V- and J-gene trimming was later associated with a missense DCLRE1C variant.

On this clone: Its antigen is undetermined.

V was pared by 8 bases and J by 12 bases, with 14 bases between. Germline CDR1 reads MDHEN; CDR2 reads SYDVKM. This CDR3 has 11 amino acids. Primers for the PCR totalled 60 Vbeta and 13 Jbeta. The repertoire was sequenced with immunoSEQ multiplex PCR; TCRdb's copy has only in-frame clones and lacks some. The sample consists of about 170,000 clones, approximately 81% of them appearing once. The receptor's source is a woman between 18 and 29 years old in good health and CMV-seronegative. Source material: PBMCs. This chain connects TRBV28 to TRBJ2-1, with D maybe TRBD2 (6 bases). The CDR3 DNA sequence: TGTGCCAGCGGCGGCGCTAGCGCGCAGTTCTTC. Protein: CASGGASAQFF. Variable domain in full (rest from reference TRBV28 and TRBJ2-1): DVKVTQSSRYLVKRTGEKVFLECVQDMDHENMFWYRQDPGLGLRLIYFSYDVKMKEKGDIPEGYSVSREKKERFSLILESASTNQTSMYLCASGGASAQFFGPGTRLTVL.